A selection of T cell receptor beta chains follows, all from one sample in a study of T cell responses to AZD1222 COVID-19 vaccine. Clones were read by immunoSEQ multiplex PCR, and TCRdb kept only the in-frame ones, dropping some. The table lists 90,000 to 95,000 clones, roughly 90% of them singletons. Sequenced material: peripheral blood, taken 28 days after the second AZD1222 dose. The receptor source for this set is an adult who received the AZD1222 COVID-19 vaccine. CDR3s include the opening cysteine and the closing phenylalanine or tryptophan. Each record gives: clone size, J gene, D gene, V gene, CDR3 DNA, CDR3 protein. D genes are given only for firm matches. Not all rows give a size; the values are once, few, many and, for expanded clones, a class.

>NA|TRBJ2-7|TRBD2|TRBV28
TGTGCCAGCAGTTTAGTTGGCGGGAGGGCTTTCTTGAACGAGCAGTACTTC
CASSLVGGRAFLNEQYF
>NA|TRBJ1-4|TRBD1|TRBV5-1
TGCGCCAGCAGGCCTCGGGACAGGGATAATGAAAAACTGTTTTTT
CASRPRDRDNEKLFF
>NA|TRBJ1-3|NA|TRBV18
TGTGCCAGCTCACTCCAGGCTGGAAACACCATATATTTT
CASSLQAGNTIYF
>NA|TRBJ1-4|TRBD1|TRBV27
TGTGCCAGCAGTTCCCGGGACAGGGTTGAAAAACTGTTTTTT
CASSSRDRVEKLFF
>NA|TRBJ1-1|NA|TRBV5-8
TGTGCCAGCAGGACCCGCGACCGGCCCGATCGGGCTTTCTTT
CASRTRDRPDRAFF
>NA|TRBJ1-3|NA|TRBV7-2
TGTGCCAGCAGCTTAGTCTTTGGAAACACCATATATTTT
CASSLVFGNTIYF
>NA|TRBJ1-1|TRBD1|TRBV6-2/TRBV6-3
TGTGCCAGCAGCCCTGTCGGGACAGGGAGGACTGAAGCTTTCTTT
CASSPVGTGRTEAFF
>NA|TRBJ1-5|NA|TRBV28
TGTGCCAGCAGTTTGGGGCAGGGAAGTCAGCCCCAGCATTTT
CASSLGQGSQPQHF
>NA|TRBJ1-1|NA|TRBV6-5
TGTGCCAGCAGTTTACAGGGTCCGCTCGAATCCACTGAAGCTTTCTTT
CASSLQGPLESTEAFF
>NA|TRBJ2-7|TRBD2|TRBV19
TGTGCCAGTAGAAAATTAGCGGGAGTGATGTACGAGCAGTACTTC
CASRKLAGVMYEQYF
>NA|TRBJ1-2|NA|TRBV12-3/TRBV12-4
TGTGCCAGCACTCTCCCCCGGGGCGCAGTATTCGCCTTC
CASTLPRGAVFAF
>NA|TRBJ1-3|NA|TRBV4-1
TGCGCCAGCAGCCAAGATCTTCGGGACCCCCACTCTGGAAACACCATATATTTT
CASSQDLRDPHSGNTIYF
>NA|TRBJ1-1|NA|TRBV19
TGTGCCAGTAGTACCTTCGACATTGAAGCTTTCTTT
CASSTFDIEAFF
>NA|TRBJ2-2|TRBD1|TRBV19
TGTGCCAGTAGTATAACAGGGGCCGGGGAGCTGTTTTTT
CASSITGAGELFF
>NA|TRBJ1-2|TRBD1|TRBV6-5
TGTGCCAGCCACCGGACAGGGGAAGGCTACACCTTC
CASHRTGEGYTF
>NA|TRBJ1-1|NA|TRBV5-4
TGTGCCAGCAGCGGAGGACAGCCCCCTAACTTT
CASSGGQPPNF
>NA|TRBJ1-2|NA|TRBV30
TGTGCCTGGAGGCGTGGCAGATCCGACGGTTATGGCTACACCTTC
CAWRRGRSDGYGYTF
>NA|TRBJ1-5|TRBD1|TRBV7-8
TGTGCCAGCAGCACCGCCGGGACAGGGACCTATAGCAATCAGCCCCAGCATTTT
CASSTAGTGTYSNQPQHF
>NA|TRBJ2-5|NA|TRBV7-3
TGTGCCAGCAGCTTAAGAGGTCCAGAGACCCAGTACTTC
CASSLRGPETQYF
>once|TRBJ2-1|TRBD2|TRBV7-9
TGTGCCAGCAGCTTAGTAGGAGCGGGAGGTTACAATGAGCAGTTCTTC
CASSLVGAGGYNEQFF
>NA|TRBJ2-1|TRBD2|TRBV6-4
TGTGCCAGCAGTCCCCTAAGCGGGGCCTACAATGAGCAGTTCTTC
CASSPLSGAYNEQFF
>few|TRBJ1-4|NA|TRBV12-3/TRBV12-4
TGTGCCAGCAGCGACAGCGCTGGGGAAAAACTGTTTTTT
CASSDSAGEKLFF
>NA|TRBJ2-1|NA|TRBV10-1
TGCGCCAGCGGTACAAACAGGGAACTCAATGAGCAGTTCTTC
CASGTNRELNEQFF
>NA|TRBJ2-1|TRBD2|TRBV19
TGTGCCAGTAGTCCGGGACTAGCGTTATATTACAATGAGCAGTTCTTC
CASSPGLALYYNEQFF
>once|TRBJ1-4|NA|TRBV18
TGTGCCAGCTCACCACCGGGGACGGTGAATGAAAAACTGTTTTTT
CASSPPGTVNEKLFF